This T cell receptor beta chain was captured in a study of technical replicates of blood from several donors. Produced via immunoSEQ multiplex PCR; TCRdb's table is partial and in-frame only. Among about 59,000 clones listed, less than 98% were seen once. This clonotype was obtained from a human donor in good health. Sequencing used T cells isolated from PBMCs.

The CDR3 spells CASSYIRGHDTGELFF. The CDR3, as DNA: TGTGCCAGCAGTTACATTAGAGGACACGACACCGGGGAGCTGTTTTTT. The chain uses TRBV6-6 and TRBJ2-2, with a weak D call TRBD1 (5 bases). V dropped 2 bases and J dropped 3 bases, with 13 bases sitting between them. CDR3 length: 16 amino acids. The germline gives CDR1 MNHNY, CDR2 SVGAGI (reference sequence).